The next 26 T cell receptor beta chains were all read from a single sample in a study of T cell responses to AZD1222 COVID-19 vaccine. Assay: immunoSEQ multiplex PCR; the TCRdb copy retains only in-frame clones and omits some. The sample yields 130,000 or so clones, about 90% seen once. The sequencing used peripheral blood, collected 28 days after the second AZD1222 dose. The receptors were sampled from an adult who received the AZD1222 COVID-19 vaccine.

The genes are TRBV7-8 and TRBJ1-1, with D perhaps matching TRBD1 (5 bases). Germline loops: CDR1 SGHVS, CDR2 FQNEAQ. Trimming stripped 5 bases from V and 1 base from J, with 8 bases between. This CDR3 has 13 residues. In nucleotides, the CDR3 is TGTGCCAGCAGCCTAGACAGGAACACTGAAGCTTTCTTT. Translation: CASSLDRNTEAFF.

This clone showed up just once. The chain is built from TRBV7-9 and TRBJ1-4; TRBD1 matches at 10 bases. The CDR3 runs 15 residues. The ends lost 1 base at V and 5 bases at J; junction bases unmatched: 1. CDR1 SEHNR and CDR2 FQNEAQ come from the germline V gene (reference sequence). The CDR3 sequence is CASSLGDRGNEKLFF. As DNA, the CDR3 is TGTGCCAGCAGCTTAGGGGACAGGGGAAATGAAAAACTGTTTTTT.

The chain has TRBV13 and TRBJ2-3; TRBD2 agrees at 11 bases. CDR1 is PRHDT and CDR2 is FYEKMQ in the germline V gene (reference sequence). The CDR3 sequence is 16 residues long. After removal of 5 bases from V and 5 bases from J, the junction contained 9 bases not matched to a gene. CDR3 sequence (DNA): TGTGCCAGCAGCCCACCTCTAGCGGGAGGCTTAGATACGCAGTATTTT. This encodes CASSPPLAGGLDTQYF.

This sequence joins TRBV27 and TRBJ2-5; no reliable D call. The CDR3 sequence is 13 residues long. Germline loops: CDR1 MNHEY, CDR2 SMNVEV (reference sequence). The V gene lost 4 bases and the J gene lost 3 bases, with 9 bases spanning the gap. The chain's CDR3 is CASSSTIKETQYF. Written as DNA, the CDR3 is TGTGCCAGCAGTTCTACGATTAAAGAGACCCAGTACTTC.

This chain connects TRBV6-5 to TRBJ2-2, with D maybe TRBD1 (5 bases). CDR1 and CDR2 from the germline V gene are MNHEY and SVGAGI. The CDR3 has 15 amino acids. The ends were cut back, 4 bases at V and 2 bases at J, with 11 bases in the middle. CDR3 sequence reads: CASSSRTTNTGELFF. The CDR3 nucleotides read TGTGCCAGCAGTTCGCGGACAACCAACACCGGGGAGCTGTTTTTT.

The rearrangement joins TRBV7-9 to TRBJ1-6; no reliable D call. Trimming took off 5 bases at V and 13 bases at J, with 15 bases between the two ends. Germline CDR1 and CDR2: SEHNR and FQNEAQ (reference sequence). This CDR3 region has 13 residues. The chain's CDR3 is CASSDPTRGPLHF. The CDR3 nucleotides read TGTGCCAGCAGCGACCCGACTCGAGGGCCCCTCCACTTT.

The rearrangement uses TRBV3-1 (or the pseudogene TRBV3-2) and TRBJ1-1; D remains unclear. This CDR3 is built from 14 residues. V was trimmed by 1 base and J by 5 bases, leaving 11 bases between them. The germline V gene encodes CDR1 LGHDT and CDR2 YNNKEL (reference sequence). The CDR3, as DNA: TGTGCCAGCAGCCAAGTACAAGGAAGTACTGAAGCTTTCTTT. Its translation is CASSQVQGSTEAFF.

This chain uses TRBV6-1 with TRBJ1-5, with a tentative D call TRBD1 (5 bases). The CDR3 extends over 16 amino acids. Deletions cut 1 base from V and 4 bases from J, with 14 bases between. Germline V lookup: CDR1 MNHNS, CDR2 SASEGT. This CDR3 is CASSEDWGRGNQPQHF. In nucleotides, the CDR3 is TGTGCCAGCAGTGAAGATTGGGGACGGGGAAATCAGCCCCAGCATTTT.

This clone was seen more than once but under ten times. The J gene is TRBJ1-1, the V gene TRBV7-8; 8 bases are shared with TRBD1. CDR3 length: 14 amino acids. Germline CDR1 is SGHVS and CDR2 is FQNEAQ. Losses at the gene ends were 2 bases for V and 4 bases for J; bases not matched to a gene: 3. The CDR3 loop is CASSLLGQGTEAFF. In DNA, the CDR3 is TGTGCCAGCAGCTTACTCGGACAGGGCACTGAAGCTTTCTTT.

V is TRBV6-2 or TRBV6-3 and J is TRBJ2-4; 8 bases are shared with TRBD2. The CDR3 totals 16 residues. CDR1 is MNHEY, CDR2 SVGEGT, per germline. V trimming: 1 base; J trimming: 3 bases; junction bases outside the gene matches: 5. The CDR3 sequence: CASSYWREVGKNIQYF. CDR3 DNA: TGTGCCAGCAGTTACTGGCGGGAGGTAGGCAAAAACATTCAGTACTTC.

The chain carries TRBV6-5 and TRBJ1-1, with D uncertain. V was pared by 7 bases and J by 3 bases, with 12 bases between. The CDR3 contains 13 residues. CDR1 is MNHEY, CDR2 SVGAGI, per germline. The CDR3 coding sequence is TGTGCCAGCAATCCCTATGGATACACTGAAGCTTTCTTT. This gives the protein CASNPYGYTEAFF.

The gene calls are TRBV18 and TRBJ2-5; D is ambiguous. V was clipped by 2 bases and J by 2 bases, with 12 bases between them. Germline CDR1 reads KGHSH; CDR2 reads LQKENI. CDR3 length equals 15 residues. The CDR3 reads CASSPTTGPQETQYF. The CDR3 nucleotides read TGTGCCAGCTCACCAACTACCGGGCCTCAAGAGACCCAGTACTTC.

This clone was recorded only once. The chain combines TRBV6-5 with TRBJ2-3; TRBD2 might be the D (6 bases). Trimming took 5 bases from V and 2 from J, leaving 11 bases between them. The CDR3 totals 14 residues. Germline CDR1 MNHEY, CDR2 SVGAGI. The CDR3 region is CASSLTSITDTQYF. In DNA form, the CDR3 reads TGTGCCAGCAGTCTGACTAGTATCACAGATACGCAGTATTTT.

V gene TRBV6-2 or TRBV6-3 combines with J gene TRBJ2-7; 10 bases agree with TRBD2. Germline lookup yields CDR1 MNHEY and CDR2 SVGEGT. J gave up 0 bases and V 4 bases, and 3 bases lay outside the gene matches. The CDR3 covers 15 residues. The CDR3 sequence is CASSSLAGSSYEQYV. The CDR3 DNA follows: TGTGCCAGCAGTTCACTAGCGGGGAGCTCCTACGAGCAGTACGTC.

The chain joins TRBV5-1 to TRBJ1-4; D unresolved. This CDR3 contains 16 residues. The V gene's germline CDR1 is SGHRS and CDR2 YFSETQ. The V end was cut by 1 base, the J end by 0 bases, with 10 bases between. The CDR3 region has the DNA TGCGCCAGCAGCTTGCACGCCAGAACAACTAATGAAAAACTGTTTTTT. Residues: CASSLHARTTNEKLFF.

The chain links TRBV30 to TRBJ1-5, with D uncertain. Deletions cut 2 bases from V and 3 bases from J, with 8 bases between. Germline loops: CDR1 GTSNPN, CDR2 SVGIG (reference sequence). There are 13 residues in the CDR3. The CDR3 DNA sequence: TGTGCCTGGAGTTCGGGCCTCAATCAGCCCCAGCATTTT. Translation: CAWSSGLNQPQHF.

The V and J genes are TRBV4-1 and TRBJ2-3; no firm D call. The germline V and J ends were trimmed by 0 bases and 7 bases, with 14 bases remaining between them. This CDR3 is built from 15 residues. CDR1 is MGHRA and CDR2 is YSYEKL in the germline V gene. The CDR3 reads CASSQDTTERNTQYF. In DNA, the CDR3 is TGCGCCAGCAGCCAAGATACAACCGAACGGAATACGCAGTATTTT.

This clone was counted a single time. The genes are TRBV5-6 and TRBJ2-5; tentative D call: TRBD2 (5 bases). The CDR3 sequence is 11 residues long. Deletions cut 4 bases from V and 5 bases from J, with 6 bases between. CDR1 is SGHDT, CDR2 YYEEEE, per germline. The CDR3 bases are TGTGCCAGCAGCCGCGGGGAGACCCAGTACTTC. Its protein is CASSRGETQYF.

The chain recombines TRBV12-3 or TRBV12-4 with TRBJ1-1; D ambiguous. V was pared by 6 bases and J by 9 bases, with 5 bases between. The CDR3 is 9 amino acids. Here the CDR3 reads CASRLQAFF. The DNA of the CDR3 is TGTGCCAGCAGATTACAAGCTTTCTTT.

V gene TRBV9 combines with J gene TRBJ2-1, with D possibly TRBD1 on 6 matching bases. CDR1 and CDR2 from the germline V gene are SGDLS and YYNGEE. V lost 3 bases and J lost 5, with 9 bases in between. The CDR3 spans 13 residues. Here the CDR3 reads CASSGTVDNEQFF. The CDR3 DNA reads TGTGCCAGCAGCGGGACAGTTGACAATGAGCAGTTCTTC. Looking up the rest from reference TRBV9 and TRBJ2-1 gives the full variable domain: DSGVTQTPKHLITATGQRVTLRCSPRSGDLSVYWYQQSLDQGLQFLIQYYNGEERAKGNILERFSAQQFPDLHSELNLSSLELGDSALYFCASSGTVDNEQFFGPGTRLTVL.

The V and J genes are TRBV6-5 and TRBJ1-1, with a possible D match to TRBD1 (5 bases). The CDR3 sequence is 13 residues long. Germline V lookup: CDR1 MNHEY, CDR2 SVGAGI. The V end lost 11 bases, the J end lost 3 bases, and 16 bases lay between the germline ends. Written as DNA, the CDR3 is TGTGCCTGCCAGGGCGCGGAGGACACTGAAGCTTTCTTT. Translation gives CACQGAEDTEAFF.

The genes are TRBV10-3 and TRBJ2-5; D is unclear. Germline CDR1 and CDR2: ENHRY and SYGVKD. Between the trimmed V and J ends, which lost 5 bases and 7 bases, there was a span of 17 bases. The CDR3 runs 14 residues. CDR3 loop: CAISYGQHPGTQYF. Here the CDR3 DNA reads TGTGCCATCAGTTACGGGCAGCACCCAGGGACCCAGTACTTC.

The rearrangement joins TRBV12-3 or TRBV12-4 to TRBJ1-5; D is possibly TRBD1 (5 bases). V gave up 9 bases and J gave up 9 bases, with 18 bases separating them. The CDR3 runs 13 residues. The CDR3 loop reads CASRIRDGRPQHF. Here the CDR3 DNA reads TGTGCCAGTCGGATCAGGGATGGACGGCCCCAGCATTTT.

The V gene is TRBV18, the J gene TRBJ2-7; TRBD1 matches at 10 bases. Germline assignment: CDR1 KGHSH and CDR2 LQKENI. The CDR3 is 16 amino acids. V lost 6 bases, J lost 3 bases, and 11 bases stayed unmatched. The CDR3 nucleotides read TGTGCCAGCTCCCGAAGACAGGGGGCCCCCTACTACGAGCAGTACGTC. As protein: CASSRRQGAPYYEQYV.

V gene TRBV6-5 combines with J gene TRBJ1-1; D not resolved. This CDR3 spans 13 amino acids. The V gene lost 6 bases and the J gene lost 0 bases, with 8 bases spanning the gap. Per germline, CDR1 MNHEY and CDR2 SVGAGI. The CDR3 nucleotides read TGTGCCAGCAGGGAGACAATGAACACTGAAGCTTTCTTT. Protein sequence: CASRETMNTEAFF.

This rearrangement joins TRBV5-1 to TRBJ2-6; a possible D gene is TRBD1 (6 bases). Germline V gene lookup returns CDR1 SGHRS and CDR2 YFSETQ. This CDR3 has 18 amino acids. V was pared by 4 bases and J by 2 bases, with 19 bases between. The CDR3 region is CASSPSQSRGTGANVLTF. The DNA of the CDR3 is TGCGCCAGCAGCCCCTCCCAGTCCAGGGGTACTGGGGCCAACGTCCTGACTTTC.